This TCR beta chain was recorded in a study of blood T cell repertoires in COVID-19. About the research overall: Collection of acute and convalescent COVID-19 samples took place in the United States, Italy and Spain.

TCRdb's copy holds only in-frame clones and misses some; the assay was immunoSEQ multiplex PCR. The sample contains about 190,000 clones, 65% to 85% of which appear only once. Germline V gives CDR1 LNHNV, CDR2 YYDKDF (reference sequence). V lost 3 bases and J 0 bases, leaving 12 bases between the germline ends. This CDR3 spans 16 amino acids. The chain joins TRBV15 to TRBJ1-5; the D gene is possibly TRBD1 (6 bases). The sequencing sample was made of peripheral blood. The source of this sequence is a middle-aged man with active or convalescent COVID-19. CDR3 region: CATSRALDSSNQPQHF. For the CDR3, the DNA is TGTGCCACCAGCAGGGCACTGGACAGTAGCAATCAGCCCCAGCATTTT.